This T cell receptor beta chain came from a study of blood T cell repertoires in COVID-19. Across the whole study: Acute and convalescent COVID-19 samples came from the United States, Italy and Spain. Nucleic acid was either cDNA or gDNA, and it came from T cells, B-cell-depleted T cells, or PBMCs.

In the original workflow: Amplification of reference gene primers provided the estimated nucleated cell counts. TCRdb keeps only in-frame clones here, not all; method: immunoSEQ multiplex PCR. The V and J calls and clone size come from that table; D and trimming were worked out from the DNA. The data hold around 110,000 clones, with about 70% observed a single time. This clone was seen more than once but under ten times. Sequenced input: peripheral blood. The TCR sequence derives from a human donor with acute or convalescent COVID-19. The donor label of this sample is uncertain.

CDR3 region: CATVWGQSSYEQYV. The CDR3, as DNA: TGTGCCACCGTCTGGGGACAGAGCTCCTACGAGCAGTACGTC. The chain combines TRBV6-5 with TRBJ2-7; the match to TRBD1 covers 7 bases. Germline V lookup: CDR1 MNHEY, CDR2 SVGAGI. Trimming at V came to 10 bases and at J to 0 bases, leaving 9 bases not matched to a gene. The CDR3 loop spans 14 amino acids.